The subject of this entry is one T cell receptor beta chain. Antigen unknown. This sample stems from a study of shared clonotypes between healthy human individuals. Findings and limits, study-wide: Naive subsets generally had larger estimated richness than memory subsets. In contrast to clonotypes shared by all four donors, non-shared clonotypes had lower generation probabilities.

Deep-level assay runs were performed. Methods used by the authors: With immunoSEQ giving junction-only sequences and no quality scores, filtering differed. Produced via immunoSEQ multiplex PCR; TCRdb's table is partial and in-frame only. That table supplies the V and J calls and clone size; D and trimming were determined from the DNA. This sample has millions of clones, with roughly 94% found just once. Germline-derived CDR1 and CDR2 are LNHNV and YYDKDF (reference sequence). The length of the CDR3 is 15 residues. V was clipped by 4 bases and J by 3 bases, with 16 bases between them. This receptor was obtained from a man between 18 and 35 years old in good health. This chain joins TRBV15 and TRBJ2-7; possibly TRBD2 for D (6 bases). The sample comprised naive CD4+ T cells sorted from blood. Subset noted: CD45RA+ positively selected. CDR3 DNA sequence: TGTGCCACCAGCAAGTTCCCGGGACTCAGCTACGAGCAGTACTTC. As protein: CATSKFPGLSYEQYF.